Sequencing of this T cell receptor (beta chain) was carried out in a study of blood T cell repertoires in COVID-19. The wider study: The United States, Italy and Spain were the sources of the acute and convalescent COVID-19 samples. PBMCs, B-cell-depleted T cells, or T cells provided the cDNA or gDNA that made up the material.

As handled by the study authors: Researchers report that nucleated cell counts were estimated from reference gene primer amplification. The assay was immunoSEQ multiplex PCR, and TCRdb's table has in-frame clones only and misses some. From that table come the V and J calls and clone size; the DNA was used to work out D and trimming. The sample shows just over 60,000 clones, 70% to 85% of them seen only once. This CDR3 contains 14 residues. The V and J ends lost 5 bases and 8 bases respectively, with 16 bases between them. Looked up from germline, CDR1 is LNHDA and CDR2 is SQIVND (reference sequence).

The sequencing input was peripheral blood. This receptor was identified in a woman at least 80 years old with active or convalescent COVID-19. V and J are TRBV19 and TRBJ1-3; TRBD1 might be the D (6 bases). The CDR3: CASSSRTVGDTIYF. DNA of the CDR3: TGTGCCAGTAGTTCCCGGACAGTGGGGGACACCATATATTTT.